The source of this TCR beta chain is a study of blood T cell repertoires in COVID-19. Authors' processing steps: For nucleated cells, counts were estimated from reference gene primer amplification. Libraries were prepared by immunoSEQ multiplex PCR; TCRdb keeps only in-frame clonotypes and omits some of them. V, J and clone size were drawn from that table, and D and trimming were deduced from the DNA. This table has approximately 140,000 clones, 84% appearing once. Study members were between about 18 and 100 years old and lived in some 22 US regions. V was cut by 2 bases and J by 6 bases, with 16 bases left in between. Germline V gives CDR1 MGHDK, CDR2 SYGVNS. The CDR3 contains 15 residues.

The chain links TRBV25-1 to TRBJ1-2; D gene uncertain. Sequencing used PBMCs or T cells enriched from blood (not recorded which). This sequence was found in a man in his fifties in a cohort exposed to, infected with or recovered from COVID-19 (not recorded which). Here the CDR3 reads CASSESTVIQHGYTF. CDR3 bases: TGTGCCAGCAGTGAAAGTACAGTTATCCAACATGGCTACACCTTC.